This T cell receptor (beta chain) originates from a study of blood T cell repertoires in COVID-19. Study summary: Researchers got acute and convalescent COVID-19 samples from the United States, Italy and Spain.

For recovered donors of Cohort 3, there were two negative PCRs, clearance, or symptom resolution. Methods used by the authors: Amplification with reference gene primers provided the estimates of nucleated cell counts. Assay used: immunoSEQ multiplex PCR; TCRdb lists only in-frame clones, some missing. V, J and clone size derive from that table, while D and trimming were established from the DNA sequence. Of 150,000 to 200,000 clones listed, less than 90% are singletons. V lost 1 base, J lost 6 bases, and 9 bases lay in between. This CDR3 has 13 residues. CDR1 and CDR2 from the germline V gene are SGHTA and FQGNSA.

V usage is TRBV7-2 and J usage is TRBJ1-2; D is unresolved. Sequencing was carried out using PBMCs or T cells enriched from blood (not recorded which). This clonotype was obtained from a woman aged 45-65 years who had recovered from COVID-19. The CDR3, as DNA: TGTGCCAGCAGCTTAGAAGGAGGGAATGGCTACACCTTC. Protein sequence: CASSLEGGNGYTF.